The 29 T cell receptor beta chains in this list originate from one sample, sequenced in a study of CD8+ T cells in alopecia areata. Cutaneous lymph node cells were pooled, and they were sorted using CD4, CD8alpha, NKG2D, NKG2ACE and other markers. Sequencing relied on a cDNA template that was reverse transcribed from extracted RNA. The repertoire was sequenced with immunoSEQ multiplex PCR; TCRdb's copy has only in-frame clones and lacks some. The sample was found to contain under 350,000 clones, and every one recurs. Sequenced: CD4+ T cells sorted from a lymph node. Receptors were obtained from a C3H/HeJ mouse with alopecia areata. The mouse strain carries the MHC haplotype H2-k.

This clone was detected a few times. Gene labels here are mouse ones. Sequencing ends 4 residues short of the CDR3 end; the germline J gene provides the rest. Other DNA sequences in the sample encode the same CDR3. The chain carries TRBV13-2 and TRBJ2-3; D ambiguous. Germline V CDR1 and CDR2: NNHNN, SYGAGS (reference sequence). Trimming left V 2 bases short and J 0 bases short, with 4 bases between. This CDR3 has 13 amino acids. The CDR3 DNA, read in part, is TGTGCCAGCGGTGAAACAAGTGCAGAA. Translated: CASGETSAE. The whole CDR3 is CASGETSAETLYF.

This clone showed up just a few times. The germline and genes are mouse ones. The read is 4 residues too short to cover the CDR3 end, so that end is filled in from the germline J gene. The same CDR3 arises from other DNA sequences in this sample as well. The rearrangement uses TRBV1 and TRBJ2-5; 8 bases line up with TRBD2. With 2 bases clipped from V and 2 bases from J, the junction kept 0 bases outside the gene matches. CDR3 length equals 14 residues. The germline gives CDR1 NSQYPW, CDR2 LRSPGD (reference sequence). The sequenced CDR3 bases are TGCACCTGCAGTGCATGGGGGGGCCAAGAC. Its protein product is CTCSAWGGQD. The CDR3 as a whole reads CTCSAWGGQDTQYF.

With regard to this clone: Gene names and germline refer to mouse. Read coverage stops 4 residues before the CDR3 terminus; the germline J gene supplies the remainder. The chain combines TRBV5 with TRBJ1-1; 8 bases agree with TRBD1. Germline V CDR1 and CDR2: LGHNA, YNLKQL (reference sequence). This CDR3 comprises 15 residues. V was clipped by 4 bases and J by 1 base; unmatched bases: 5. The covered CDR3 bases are TGTGCCAGCAGCCCCCTCGGGACAGGGAACACA. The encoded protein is CASSPLGTGNT. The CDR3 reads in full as CASSPLGTGNTEVFF.

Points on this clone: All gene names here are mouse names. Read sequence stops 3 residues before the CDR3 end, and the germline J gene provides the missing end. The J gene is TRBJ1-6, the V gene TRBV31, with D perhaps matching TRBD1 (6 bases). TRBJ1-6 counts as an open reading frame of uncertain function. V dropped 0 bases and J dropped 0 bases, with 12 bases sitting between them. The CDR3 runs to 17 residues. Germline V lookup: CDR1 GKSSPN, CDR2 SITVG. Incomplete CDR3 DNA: TGTGCCTGGAGTCTAGTCAGGGGATTTTCCTATAATTCGCCC. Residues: CAWSLVRGFSYNSP. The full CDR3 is CAWSLVRGFSYNSPLYF.

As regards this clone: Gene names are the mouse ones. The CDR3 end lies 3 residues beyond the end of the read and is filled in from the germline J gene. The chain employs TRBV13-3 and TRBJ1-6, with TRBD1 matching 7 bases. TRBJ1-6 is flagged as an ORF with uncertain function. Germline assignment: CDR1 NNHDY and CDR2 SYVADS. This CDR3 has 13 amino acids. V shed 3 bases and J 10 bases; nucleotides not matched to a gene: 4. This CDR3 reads CASSGQGRSPLYF. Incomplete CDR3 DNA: TGTGCCAGCAGTGGACAGGGCAGATCGCCC.

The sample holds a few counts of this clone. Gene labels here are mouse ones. This CDR3 reads CASSDRAGAETLYF. The sequenced part of the CDR3 DNA is TGTGCCAGCAGTGACAGGGCTGGTGCAGAA. V usage is TRBV13-1 and J usage is TRBJ2-3; tentatively, D is TRBD1 (5 bases). The CDR3 end is not reached by the read, which stops 4 residues before it; the germline J gene fills it in. V dropped 2 bases and J dropped 1 base, with 8 bases sitting between them. Germline values: CDR1 NSHNY, CDR2 SYGAGN. This CDR3 has 14 amino acids.

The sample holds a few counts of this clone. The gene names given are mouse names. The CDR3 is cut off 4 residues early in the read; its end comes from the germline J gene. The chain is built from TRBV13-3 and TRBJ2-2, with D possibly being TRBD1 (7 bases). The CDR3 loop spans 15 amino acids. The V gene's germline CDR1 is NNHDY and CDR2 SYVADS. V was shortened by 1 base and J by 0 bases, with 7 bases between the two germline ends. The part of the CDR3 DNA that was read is TGTGCCAGCAGTGATAGGGGGCCAAACACCGGG. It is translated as CASSDRGPNTG. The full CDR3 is CASSDRGPNTGQLYF.

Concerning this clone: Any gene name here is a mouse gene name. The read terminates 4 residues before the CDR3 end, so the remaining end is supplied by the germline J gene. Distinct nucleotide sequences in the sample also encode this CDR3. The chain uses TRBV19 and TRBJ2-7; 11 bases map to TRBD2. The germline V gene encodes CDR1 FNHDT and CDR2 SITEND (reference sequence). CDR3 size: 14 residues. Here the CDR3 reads CASRRLGGDYEQYF. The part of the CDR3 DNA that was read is TGTGCCAGCAGGAGACTGGGGGGGGATTAT.

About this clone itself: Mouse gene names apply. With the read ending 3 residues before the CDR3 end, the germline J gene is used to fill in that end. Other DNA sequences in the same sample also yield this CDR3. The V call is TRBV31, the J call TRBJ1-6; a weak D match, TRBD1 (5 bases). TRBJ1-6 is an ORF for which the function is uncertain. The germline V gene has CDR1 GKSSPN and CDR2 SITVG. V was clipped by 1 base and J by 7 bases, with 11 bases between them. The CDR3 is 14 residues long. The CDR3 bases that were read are TGTGCCTGGAGTCGGCAGGGTGGGAATTCGCCC. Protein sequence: CAWSRQGGNSP. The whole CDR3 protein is CAWSRQGGNSPLYF.

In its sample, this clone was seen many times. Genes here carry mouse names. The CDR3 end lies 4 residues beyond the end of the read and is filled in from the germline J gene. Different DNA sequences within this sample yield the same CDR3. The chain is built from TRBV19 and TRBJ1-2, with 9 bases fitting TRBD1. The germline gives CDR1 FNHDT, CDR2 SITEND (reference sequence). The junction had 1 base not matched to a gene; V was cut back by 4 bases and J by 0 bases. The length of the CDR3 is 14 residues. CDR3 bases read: TGTGCCAGCAGTGACAGGGGGGCAAACTCC. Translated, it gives CASSDRGANS. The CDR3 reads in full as CASSDRGANSDYTF. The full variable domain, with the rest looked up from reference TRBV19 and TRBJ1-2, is GGIITQTPKFLIGQEGQKLTLKCQQNFNHDTMYWYRQDSGKGLRLIYYSITENDLQKGDLSEGYDASREKKSSFSLTVTSAQKNEMAVFLCASSDRGANSDYTFGSGTRLLVI.

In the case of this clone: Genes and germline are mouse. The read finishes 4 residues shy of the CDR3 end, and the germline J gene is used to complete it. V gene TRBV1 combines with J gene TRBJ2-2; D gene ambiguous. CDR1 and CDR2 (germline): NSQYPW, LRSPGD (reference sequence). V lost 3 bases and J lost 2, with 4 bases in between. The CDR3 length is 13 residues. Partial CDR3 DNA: TGCACCTGCAGTGCTCCTAACACCGGG. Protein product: CTCSAPNTG. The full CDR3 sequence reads CTCSAPNTGQLYF.

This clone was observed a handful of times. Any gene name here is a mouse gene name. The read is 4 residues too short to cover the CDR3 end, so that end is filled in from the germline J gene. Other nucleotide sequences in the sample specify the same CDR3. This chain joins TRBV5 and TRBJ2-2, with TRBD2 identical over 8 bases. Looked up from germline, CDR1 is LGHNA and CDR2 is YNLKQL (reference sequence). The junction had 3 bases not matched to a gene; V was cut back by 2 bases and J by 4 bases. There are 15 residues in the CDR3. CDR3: CASSQLGGGTGQLYF. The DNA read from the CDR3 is TGTGCCAGCAGCCAACTGGGGGGAGGCACCGGG.

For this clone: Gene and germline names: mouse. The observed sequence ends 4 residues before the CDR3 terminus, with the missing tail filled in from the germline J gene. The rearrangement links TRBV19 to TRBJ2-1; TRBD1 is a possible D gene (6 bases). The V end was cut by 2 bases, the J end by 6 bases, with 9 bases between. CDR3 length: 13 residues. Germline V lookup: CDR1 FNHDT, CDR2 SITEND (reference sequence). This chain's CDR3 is CASSMRGIAEQFF. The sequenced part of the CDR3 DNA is TGTGCCAGCAGTATGAGGGGGATTGCT.

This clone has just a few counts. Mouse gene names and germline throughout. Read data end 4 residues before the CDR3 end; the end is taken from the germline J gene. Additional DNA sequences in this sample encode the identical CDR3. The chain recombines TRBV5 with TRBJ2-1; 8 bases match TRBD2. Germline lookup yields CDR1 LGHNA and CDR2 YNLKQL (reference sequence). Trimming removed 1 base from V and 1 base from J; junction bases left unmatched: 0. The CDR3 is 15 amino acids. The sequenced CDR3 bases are TGTGCCAGCAGCCAAGTGGGGGGGAACTATGCT. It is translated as CASSQVGGNYA. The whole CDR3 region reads CASSQVGGNYAEQFF.

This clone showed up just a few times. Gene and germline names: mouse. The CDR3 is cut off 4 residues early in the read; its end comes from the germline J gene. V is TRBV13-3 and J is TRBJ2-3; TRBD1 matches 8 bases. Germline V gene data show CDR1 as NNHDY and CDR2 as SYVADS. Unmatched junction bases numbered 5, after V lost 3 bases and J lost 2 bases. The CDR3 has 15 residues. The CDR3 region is CASSARGLDAETLYF. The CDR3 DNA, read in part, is TGTGCCAGCAGTGCCAGGGGGCTGGATGCAGAA.

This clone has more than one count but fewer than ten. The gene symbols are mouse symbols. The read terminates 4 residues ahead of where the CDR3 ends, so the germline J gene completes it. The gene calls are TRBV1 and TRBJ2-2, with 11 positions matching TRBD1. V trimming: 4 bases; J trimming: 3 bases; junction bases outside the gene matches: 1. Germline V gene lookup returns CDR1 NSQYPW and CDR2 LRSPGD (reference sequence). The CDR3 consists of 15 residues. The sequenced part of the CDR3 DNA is TGCACCTGCAGTGGGGGACAGGGGGACACCGGG. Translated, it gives CTCSGGQGDTG. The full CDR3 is CTCSGGQGDTGQLYF.

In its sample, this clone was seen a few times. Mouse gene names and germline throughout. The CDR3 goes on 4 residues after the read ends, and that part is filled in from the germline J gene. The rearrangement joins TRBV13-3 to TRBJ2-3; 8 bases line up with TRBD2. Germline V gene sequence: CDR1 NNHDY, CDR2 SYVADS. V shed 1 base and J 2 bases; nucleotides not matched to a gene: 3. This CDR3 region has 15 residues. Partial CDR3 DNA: TGTGCCAGCAGTGATCCTGGGGGGTTTGCAGAA. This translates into CASSDPGGFAE. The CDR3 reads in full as CASSDPGGFAETLYF.

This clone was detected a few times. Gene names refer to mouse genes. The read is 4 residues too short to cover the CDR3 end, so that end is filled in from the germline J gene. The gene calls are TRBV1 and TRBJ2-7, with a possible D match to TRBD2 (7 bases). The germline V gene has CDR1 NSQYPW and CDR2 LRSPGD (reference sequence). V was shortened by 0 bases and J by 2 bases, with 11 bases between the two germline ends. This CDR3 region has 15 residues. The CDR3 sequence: CTCSADVGGAYEQYF. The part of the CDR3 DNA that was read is TGCACCTGCAGTGCAGATGTGGGGGGCGCCTAT.

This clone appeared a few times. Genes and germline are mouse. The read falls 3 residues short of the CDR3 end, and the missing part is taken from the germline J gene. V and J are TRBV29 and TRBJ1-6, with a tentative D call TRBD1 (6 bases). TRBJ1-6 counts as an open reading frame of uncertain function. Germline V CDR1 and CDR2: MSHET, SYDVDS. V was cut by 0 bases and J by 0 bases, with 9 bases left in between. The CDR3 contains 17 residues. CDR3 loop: CASSLSRTASYNSPLYF. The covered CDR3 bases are TGTGCTAGCAGTTTATCAAGGACAGCTTCCTATAATTCGCCC.

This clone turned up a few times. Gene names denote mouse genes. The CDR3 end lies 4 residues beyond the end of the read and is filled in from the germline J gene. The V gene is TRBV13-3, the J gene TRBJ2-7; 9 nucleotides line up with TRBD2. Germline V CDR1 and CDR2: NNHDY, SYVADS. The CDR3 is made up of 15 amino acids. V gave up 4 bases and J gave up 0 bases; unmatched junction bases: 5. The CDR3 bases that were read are TGTGCCAGCAGTCACTGGGGGGCCGCCTCCTAT. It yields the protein CASSHWGAASY. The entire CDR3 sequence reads CASSHWGAASYEQYF.

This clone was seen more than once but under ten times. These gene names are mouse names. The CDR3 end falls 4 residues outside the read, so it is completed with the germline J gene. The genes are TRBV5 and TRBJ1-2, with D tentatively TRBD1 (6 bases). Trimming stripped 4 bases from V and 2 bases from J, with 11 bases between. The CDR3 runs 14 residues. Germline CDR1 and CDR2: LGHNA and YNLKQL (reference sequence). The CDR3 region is CASSLGQINSDYTF. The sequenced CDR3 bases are TGTGCCAGCAGCCTGGGACAAATCAACTCC.

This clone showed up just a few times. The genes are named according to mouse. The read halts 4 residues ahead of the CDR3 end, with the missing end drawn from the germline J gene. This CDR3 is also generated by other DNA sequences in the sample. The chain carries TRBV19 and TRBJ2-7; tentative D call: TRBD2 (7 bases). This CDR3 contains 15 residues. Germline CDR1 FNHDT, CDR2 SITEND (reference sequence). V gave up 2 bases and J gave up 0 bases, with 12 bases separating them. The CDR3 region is CASSIWGASSYEQYF. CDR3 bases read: TGTGCCAGCAGTATTTGGGGGGCCTCCTCCTAT.

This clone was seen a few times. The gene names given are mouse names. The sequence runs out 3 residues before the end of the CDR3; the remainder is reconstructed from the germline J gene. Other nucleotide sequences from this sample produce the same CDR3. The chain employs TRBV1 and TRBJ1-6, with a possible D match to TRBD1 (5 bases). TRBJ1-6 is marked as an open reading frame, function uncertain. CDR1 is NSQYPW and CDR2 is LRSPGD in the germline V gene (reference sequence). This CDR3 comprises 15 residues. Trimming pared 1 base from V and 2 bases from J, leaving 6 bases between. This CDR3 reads CTCSAGGAYNSPLYF. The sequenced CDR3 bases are TGCACCTGCAGTGCAGGGGGGGCCTATAATTCGCCC.

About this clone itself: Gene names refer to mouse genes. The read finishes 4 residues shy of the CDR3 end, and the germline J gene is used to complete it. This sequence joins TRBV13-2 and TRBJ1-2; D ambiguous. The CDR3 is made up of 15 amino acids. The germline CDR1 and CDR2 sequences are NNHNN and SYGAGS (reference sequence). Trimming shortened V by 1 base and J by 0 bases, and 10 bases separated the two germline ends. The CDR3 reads CASGDRHRTNSDYTF. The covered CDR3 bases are TGTGCCAGCGGTGATAGACACAGAACAAACTCC.

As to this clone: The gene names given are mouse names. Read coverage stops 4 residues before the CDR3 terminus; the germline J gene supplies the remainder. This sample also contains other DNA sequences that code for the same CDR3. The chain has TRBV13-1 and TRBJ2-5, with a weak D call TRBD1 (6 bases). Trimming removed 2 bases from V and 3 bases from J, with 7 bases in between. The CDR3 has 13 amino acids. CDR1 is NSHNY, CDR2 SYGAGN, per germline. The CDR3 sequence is CASSDQGQDTQYF. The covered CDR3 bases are TGTGCCAGCAGTGACCAGGGGCAAGAC.

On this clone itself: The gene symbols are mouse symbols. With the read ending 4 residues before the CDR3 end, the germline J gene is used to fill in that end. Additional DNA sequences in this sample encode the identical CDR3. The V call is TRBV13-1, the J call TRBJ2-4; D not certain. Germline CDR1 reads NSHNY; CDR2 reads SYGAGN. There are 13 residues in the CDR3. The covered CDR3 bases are TGTGCCAGCAGTGATGCCCTGGAAAAC. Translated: CASSDALEN. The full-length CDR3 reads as CASSDALENTLYF.

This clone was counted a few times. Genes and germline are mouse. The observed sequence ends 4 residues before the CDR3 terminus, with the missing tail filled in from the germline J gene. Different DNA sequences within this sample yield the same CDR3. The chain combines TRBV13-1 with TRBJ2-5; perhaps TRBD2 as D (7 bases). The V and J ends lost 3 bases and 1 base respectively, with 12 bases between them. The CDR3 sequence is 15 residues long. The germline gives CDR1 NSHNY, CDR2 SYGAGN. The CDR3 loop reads CASSGGARDQDTQYF. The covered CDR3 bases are TGTGCCAGCAGTGGGGGGGCAAGAGACCAAGAC.

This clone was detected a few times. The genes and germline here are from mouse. The part of the CDR3 DNA that was read is TGTGCTAGCAGTAGAGCCGGGACAGGGGGCTCA. Translated: CASSRAGTGGS. The complete CDR3 reads CASSRAGTGGSEVFF. The V call is TRBV17, the J call TRBJ1-1; 12 nucleotides agree with TRBD1. The read finishes 4 residues shy of the CDR3 end, and the germline J gene is used to complete it. Germline lookup yields CDR1 MNHDT and CDR2 YYDKIL. The CDR3 contains 15 residues.

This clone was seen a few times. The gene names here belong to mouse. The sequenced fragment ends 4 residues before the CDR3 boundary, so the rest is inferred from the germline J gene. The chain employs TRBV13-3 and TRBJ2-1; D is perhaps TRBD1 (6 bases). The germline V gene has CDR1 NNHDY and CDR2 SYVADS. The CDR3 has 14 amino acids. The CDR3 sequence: CASSDAGAKAEQFF. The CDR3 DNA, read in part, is TGTGCCAGCAGTGATGCAGGGGCGAAGGCT.